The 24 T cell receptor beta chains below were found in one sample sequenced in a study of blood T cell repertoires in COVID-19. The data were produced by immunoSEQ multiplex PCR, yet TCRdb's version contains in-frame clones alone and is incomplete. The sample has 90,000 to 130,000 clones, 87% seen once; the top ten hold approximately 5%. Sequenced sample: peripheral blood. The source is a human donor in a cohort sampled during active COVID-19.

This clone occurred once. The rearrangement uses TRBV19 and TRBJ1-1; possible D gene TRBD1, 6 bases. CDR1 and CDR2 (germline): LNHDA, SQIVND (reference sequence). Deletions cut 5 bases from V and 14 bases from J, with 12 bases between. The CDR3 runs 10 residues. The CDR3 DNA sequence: TGTGCCAGTAGTCACAGGGATTTCTTCTTT. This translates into CASSHRDFFF. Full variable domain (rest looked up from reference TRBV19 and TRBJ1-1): DGGITQSPKYLFRKEGQNVTLSCEQNLNHDAMYWYRQDPGQGLRLIYYSQIVNDFQKGDIAEGYSVSREKKESFPLTVTSAQKNPTAFYLCASSHRDFFFGQGTRLTVV.

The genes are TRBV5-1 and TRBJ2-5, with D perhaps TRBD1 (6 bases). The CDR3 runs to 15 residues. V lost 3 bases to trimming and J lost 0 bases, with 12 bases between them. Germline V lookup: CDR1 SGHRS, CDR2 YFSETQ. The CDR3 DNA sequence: TGCGCCAGCAGCTCCGGTACAGGGTACCAAGAGACCCAGTACTTC. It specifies CASSSGTGYQETQYF. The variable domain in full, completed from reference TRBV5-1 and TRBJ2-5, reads KAGVTQTPRYLIKTRGQQVTLSCSPISGHRSVSWYQQTPGQGLQFLFEYFSETQRNKGNFPGRFSGRQFSNSRSEMNVSTLELGDSALYLCASSSGTGYQETQYFGPGTRLLVL.

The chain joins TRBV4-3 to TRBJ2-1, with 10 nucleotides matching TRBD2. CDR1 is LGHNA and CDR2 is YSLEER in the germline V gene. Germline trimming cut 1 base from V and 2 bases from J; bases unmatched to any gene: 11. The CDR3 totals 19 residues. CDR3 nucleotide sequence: TGCGCCAGCAGCCAAGGATACCTAGCGGGAGATGTTCCCTACAATGAGCAGTTCTTC. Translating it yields CASSQGYLAGDVPYNEQFF.

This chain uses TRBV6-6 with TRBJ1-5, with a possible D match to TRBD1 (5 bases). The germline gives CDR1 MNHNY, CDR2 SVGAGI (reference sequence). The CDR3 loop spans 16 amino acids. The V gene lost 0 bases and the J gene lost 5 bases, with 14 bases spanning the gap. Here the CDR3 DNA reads TGTGCCAGCAGTTACTCGACGTTAGGGGATTATCAGCCCCAGCATTTT. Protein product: CASSYSTLGDYQPQHF.

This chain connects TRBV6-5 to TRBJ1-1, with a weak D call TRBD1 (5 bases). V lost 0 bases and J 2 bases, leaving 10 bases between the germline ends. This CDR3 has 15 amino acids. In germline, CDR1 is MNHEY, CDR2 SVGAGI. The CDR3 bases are TGTGCCAGCAGTTACTCGTGGCAGGGAAACACTGAAGCTTTCTTT. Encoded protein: CASSYSWQGNTEAFF.

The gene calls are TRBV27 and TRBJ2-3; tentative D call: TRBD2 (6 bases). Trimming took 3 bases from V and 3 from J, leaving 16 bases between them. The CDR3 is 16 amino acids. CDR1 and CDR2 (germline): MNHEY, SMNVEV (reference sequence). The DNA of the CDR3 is TGTGCCAGCAGTTTCACTTTGGTGGCGGGGACAGATACGCAGTATTTT. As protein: CASSFTLVAGTDTQYF.

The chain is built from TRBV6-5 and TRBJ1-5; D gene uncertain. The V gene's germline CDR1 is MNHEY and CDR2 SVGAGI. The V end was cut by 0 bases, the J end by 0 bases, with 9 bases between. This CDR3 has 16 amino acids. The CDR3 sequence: CASSYSAGNSNQPQHF. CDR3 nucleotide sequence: TGTGCCAGCAGTTACTCCGCGGGGAATAGCAATCAGCCCCAGCATTTT.

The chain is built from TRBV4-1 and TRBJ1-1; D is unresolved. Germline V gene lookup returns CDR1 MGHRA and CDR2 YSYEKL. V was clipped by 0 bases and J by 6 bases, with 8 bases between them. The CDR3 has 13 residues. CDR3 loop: CASSQEMGSEAFF. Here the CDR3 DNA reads TGCGCCAGCAGCCAAGAAATGGGCTCTGAAGCTTTCTTT.

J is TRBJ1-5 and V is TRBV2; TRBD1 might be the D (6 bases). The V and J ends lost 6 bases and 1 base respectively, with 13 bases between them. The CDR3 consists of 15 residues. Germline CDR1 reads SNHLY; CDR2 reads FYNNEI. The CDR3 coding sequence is TGTGCCAGCAGCAGCAGGGGTCGCAGCAATCAGCCCCAGCATTTT. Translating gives CASSSRGRSNQPQHF.

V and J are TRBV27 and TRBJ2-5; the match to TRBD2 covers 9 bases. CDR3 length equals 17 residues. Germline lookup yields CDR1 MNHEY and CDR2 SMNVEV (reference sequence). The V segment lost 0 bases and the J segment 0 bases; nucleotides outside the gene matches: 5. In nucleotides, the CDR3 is TGTGCCAGCAGTTTATCCCGACTAGCGGCCCACCAAGAGACCCAGTACTTC. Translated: CASSLSRLAAHQETQYF.

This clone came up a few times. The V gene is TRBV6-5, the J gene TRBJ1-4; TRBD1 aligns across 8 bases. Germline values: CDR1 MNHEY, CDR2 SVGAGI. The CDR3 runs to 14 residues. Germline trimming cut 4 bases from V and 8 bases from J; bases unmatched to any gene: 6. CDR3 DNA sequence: TGTGCCAGCAGTTTCGACAGGGGAATAGAAAAACTGTTTTTT. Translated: CASSFDRGIEKLFF.

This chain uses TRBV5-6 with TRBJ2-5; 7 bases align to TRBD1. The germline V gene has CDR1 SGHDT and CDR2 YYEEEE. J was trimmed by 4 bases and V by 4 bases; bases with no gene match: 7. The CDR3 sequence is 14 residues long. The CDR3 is CASSPRQGAETQYF. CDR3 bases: TGTGCCAGCAGCCCCAGACAGGGAGCAGAGACCCAGTACTTC.

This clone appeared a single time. The CDR3 DNA follows: TGTGCCAGCAGCTTAAGGACTAGCGGGACTTCAGGAGAGCAGTACTTC. This codes for CASSLRTSGTSGEQYF. V gene TRBV11-2 combines with J gene TRBJ2-7, with 12 bases identical to TRBD2. V was pared by 2 bases and J by 7 bases, with 9 bases of the junction left unmatched. CDR1 is SGHAT, CDR2 FQNNGV, per germline. CDR3 size: 16 residues.

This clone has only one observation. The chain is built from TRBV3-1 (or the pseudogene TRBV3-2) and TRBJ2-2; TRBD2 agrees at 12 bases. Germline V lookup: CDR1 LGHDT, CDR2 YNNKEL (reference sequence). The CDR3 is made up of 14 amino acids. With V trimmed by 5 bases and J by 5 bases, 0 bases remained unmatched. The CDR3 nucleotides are TGTGCCAGCAGCGGACTAGCGGGAACCGGGGAGCTGTTTTTT. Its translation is CASSGLAGTGELFF.

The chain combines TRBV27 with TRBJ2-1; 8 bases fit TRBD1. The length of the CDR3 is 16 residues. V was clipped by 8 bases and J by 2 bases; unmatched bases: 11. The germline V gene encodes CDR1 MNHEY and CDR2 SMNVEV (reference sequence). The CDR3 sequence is CASRRGETGAYNEQFF. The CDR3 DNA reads TGTGCCAGCCGAAGAGGAGAGACAGGGGCCTACAATGAGCAGTTCTTC.

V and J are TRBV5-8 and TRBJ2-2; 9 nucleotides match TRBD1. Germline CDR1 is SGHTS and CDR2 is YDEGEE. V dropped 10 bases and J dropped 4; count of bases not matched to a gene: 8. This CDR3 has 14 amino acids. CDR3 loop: CAQKGQGRTGELFF. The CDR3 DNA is TGTGCCCAAAAAGGACAGGGGCGCACCGGGGAGCTGTTTTTT.

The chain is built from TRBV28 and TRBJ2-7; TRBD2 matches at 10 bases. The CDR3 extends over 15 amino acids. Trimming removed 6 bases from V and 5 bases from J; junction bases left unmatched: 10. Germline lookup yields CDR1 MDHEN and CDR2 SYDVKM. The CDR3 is CASRGSGRAIHEQYF. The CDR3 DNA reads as TGTGCCAGCAGAGGGAGCGGGAGGGCAATACACGAGCAGTACTTC.

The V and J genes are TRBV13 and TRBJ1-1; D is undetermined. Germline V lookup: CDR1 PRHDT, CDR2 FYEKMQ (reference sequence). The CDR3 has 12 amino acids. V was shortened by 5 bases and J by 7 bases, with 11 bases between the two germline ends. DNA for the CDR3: TGTGCCAGCAGCCCCTGGGCTAATGAAGCTTTCTTT. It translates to CASSPWANEAFF.

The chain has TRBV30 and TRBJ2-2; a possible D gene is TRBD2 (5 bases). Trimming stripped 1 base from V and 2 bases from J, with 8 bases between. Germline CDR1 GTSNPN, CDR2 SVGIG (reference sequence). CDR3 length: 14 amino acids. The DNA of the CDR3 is TGTGCCTGGAGTGCGGGATTTAACACCGGGGAGCTGTTTTTT. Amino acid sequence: CAWSAGFNTGELFF. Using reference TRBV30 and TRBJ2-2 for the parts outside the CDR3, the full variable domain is SQTIHQWPATLVQPVGSPLSLECTVEGTSNPNLYWYRQAAGRGLQLLFYSVGIGQISSEVPQNLSASRPQDRQFILSSKKLLLSDSGFYLCAWSAGFNTGELFFGEGSRLTVL.

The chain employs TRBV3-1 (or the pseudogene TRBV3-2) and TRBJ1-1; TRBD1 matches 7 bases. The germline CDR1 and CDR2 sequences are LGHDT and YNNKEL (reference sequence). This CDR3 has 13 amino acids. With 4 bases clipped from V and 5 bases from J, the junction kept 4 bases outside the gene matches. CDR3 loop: CASSPTGATEAFF. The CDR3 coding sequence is TGTGCCAGCAGCCCTACAGGGGCGACTGAAGCTTTCTTT.

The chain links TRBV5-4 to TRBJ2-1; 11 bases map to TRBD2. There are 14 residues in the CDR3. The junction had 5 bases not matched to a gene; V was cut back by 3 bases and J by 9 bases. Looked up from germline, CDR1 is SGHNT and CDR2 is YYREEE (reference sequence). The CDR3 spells CASSSGLAVGEQFF. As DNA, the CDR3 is TGTGCCAGCAGCTCGGGACTAGCGGTTGGTGAGCAGTTCTTC.

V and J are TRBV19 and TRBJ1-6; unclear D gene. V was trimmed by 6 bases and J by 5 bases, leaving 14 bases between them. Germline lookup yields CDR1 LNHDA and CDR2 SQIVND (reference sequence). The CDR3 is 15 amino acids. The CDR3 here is CASSFRTEDNSPLHF. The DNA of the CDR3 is TGTGCCAGTAGCTTCCGGACGGAGGATAATTCACCCCTCCACTTT.

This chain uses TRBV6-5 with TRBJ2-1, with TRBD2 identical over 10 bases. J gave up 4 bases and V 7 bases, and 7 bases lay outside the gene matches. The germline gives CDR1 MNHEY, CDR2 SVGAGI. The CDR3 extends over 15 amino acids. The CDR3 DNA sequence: TGTGCCAGCACCCCTACTAGCGGGGCTTACAATGAGCAGTTCTTC. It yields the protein CASTPTSGAYNEQFF.

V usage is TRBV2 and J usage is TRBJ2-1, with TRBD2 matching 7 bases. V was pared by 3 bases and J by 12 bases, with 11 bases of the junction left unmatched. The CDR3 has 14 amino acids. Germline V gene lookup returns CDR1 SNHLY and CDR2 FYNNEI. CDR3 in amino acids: CASSDRGGSSGQFF. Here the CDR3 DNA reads TGTGCCAGCAGTGATCGGGGCGGGAGTAGCGGGCAGTTCTTC.